The 29 T cell receptor beta chains below were found in one sample sequenced in a study of OX40 agonist ivuxolimab in advanced cancers. Using immunoSEQ multiplex PCR, the repertoire was profiled, and TCRdb retains in-frame clones only, with some absent. The repertoire includes 70,000 or so clones, 85% to 90% of them detected once, and under 12% sits in the top ten. Sequenced material: CD4+ or CD8+ T cells sorted from blood, taken in a trial of the OX40 agonist ivuxolimab. The receptors originated from an adult with an advanced solid tumor such as melanoma, head and neck, liver or kidney cancer.

The chain uses TRBV6-5 and TRBJ1-3; no clear D. In germline, CDR1 is MNHEY, CDR2 SVGAGI. The CDR3 is 13 residues long. V lost 2 bases and J lost 6, with 8 bases in between. CDR3 nucleotide sequence: TGTGCCAGCAGTTACAATCGTGAAAACACCATATATTTT. Translated: CASSYNRENTIYF.

The chain combines TRBV5-1 with TRBJ1-2, with D maybe TRBD1 (6 bases). From germline, CDR1 is SGHRS and CDR2 YFSETQ. The CDR3 covers 15 residues. V was pared by 1 base and J by 0 bases, with 10 bases between. The CDR3 protein is CASSLYGGSNYGYTF. CDR3 sequence (DNA): TGCGCCAGCAGCTTGTACGGGGGCTCTAACTATGGCTACACCTTC.

This clone was seen once. The V and J genes are TRBV29-1 and TRBJ1-5; TRBD1 matches at 7 bases. Germline CDR1 and CDR2: SQVTM and ANQGSEA. With V trimmed by 5 bases and J by 5 bases, 9 bases remained unmatched. CDR3 length equals 14 residues. CDR3 loop: CSVPGQRSDQPQHF. The CDR3 nucleotides read TGCAGCGTTCCGGGACAGAGATCGGATCAGCCCCAGCATTTT.

The chain combines TRBV5-5 with TRBJ2-4; TRBD1 is a possible D gene (6 bases). The CDR3 sequence is 13 residues long. Germline CDR1 SGHKS, CDR2 YYEKEE (reference sequence). Between the trimmed V and J ends, which lost 0 bases and 8 bases, there was a span of 9 bases. The CDR3 coding sequence is TGTGCCAGCAGCTTGGGGACAGTGGACATTCAGTACTTC. Amino acid sequence: CASSLGTVDIQYF.

The chain is built from TRBV15 and TRBJ2-3; 9 bases are a match to TRBD2. Unmatched junction bases numbered 8, after V lost 5 bases and J lost 2 bases. The CDR3 runs to 16 residues. Looked up from germline, CDR1 is LNHNV and CDR2 is YYDKDF (reference sequence). The CDR3 DNA sequence: TGTGCCACCAGCCCCGGAGGCGGGAGGGCCACAGATACGCAGTATTTT. Its translation is CATSPGGGRATDTQYF. The full variable domain, completed using reference TRBV15 and TRBJ2-3, is DAMVIQNPRYQVTQFGKPVTLSCSQTLNHNVMYWYQQKSSQAPKLLFHYYDKDFNNEADTPDNFQSRRPNTSFCFLDIRSPGLGDTAMYLCATSPGGGRATDTQYFGPGTRLTVL.

This clone is a singleton in its sample. The J gene is TRBJ2-7, the V gene TRBV6-1; 7 nucleotides match TRBD2. Losses at the gene ends were 6 bases for V and 3 bases for J; bases not matched to a gene: 5. Germline values: CDR1 MNHNS, CDR2 SASEGT. The CDR3 has 13 amino acids. CDR3 sequence: CASRGGSGYEQYF. In nucleotides, the CDR3 is TGTGCCAGCAGGGGGGGGAGCGGCTACGAGCAGTACTTC.

The CDR3 DNA reads as TGTGCCAGCATCCCGGGAGGGCGAGGCGAGACCCAGTACTTC. Translation gives CASIPGGRGETQYF. The chain links TRBV7-6 to TRBJ2-5; 8 nucleotides match TRBD2. The CDR3 is 14 amino acids. Germline values: CDR1 SGHVS, CDR2 FNYEAQ. Trimming took 7 bases from V and 5 from J; bases not matched to a gene: 9.

The CDR3 DNA reads as TGTGCCAGTGACTGGGGGAGATTGGGGCCCCAGCATTTT. Its protein is CASDWGRLGPQHF. This chain connects TRBV19 to TRBJ1-5; D is perhaps TRBD1 (5 bases). Trimming took 8 bases from V and 9 from J, leaving 17 bases between them. CDR3 length equals 13 residues. CDR1 and CDR2 from the germline V gene are LNHDA and SQIVND (reference sequence).

The chain employs TRBV5-1 and TRBJ2-5; D is perhaps TRBD1 or TRBD2 (5 bases each). From germline, CDR1 is SGHRS and CDR2 YFSETQ. The CDR3 is made up of 15 amino acids. V lost 0 bases and J 5 bases, leaving 14 bases between the germline ends. CDR3: CASSLVAGRVETQYF. The CDR3 DNA reads TGCGCCAGCAGCTTGGTTGCAGGGAGAGTTGAGACCCAGTACTTC.

This clone was observed a single time. This chain links TRBV7-2 with TRBJ1-2; 7 bases line up with TRBD1. Germline CDR1 is SGHTA and CDR2 is FQGNSA. The CDR3 extends over 16 amino acids. V gave up 5 bases and J gave up 0 bases; unmatched junction bases: 9. The CDR3 DNA reads TGTGCCAGCAGCCCCCGAAGGGGGACAGCTAACTATGGCTACACCTTC. It encodes CASSPRRGTANYGYTF. The variable domain in full, completed from reference TRBV7-2 and TRBJ1-2, reads GAGVSQSPSNKVTEKGKDVELRCDPISGHTALYWYRQSLGQGLEFLIYFQGNSAPDKSGLPSDRFSAERTGGSVSTLTIQRTQQEDSAVYLCASSPRRGTANYGYTFGSGTRLTVV.

The gene calls are TRBV5-4 and TRBJ2-2; 7 bases align to TRBD1. This CDR3 region has 15 residues. Germline loops: CDR1 SGHNT, CDR2 YYREEE (reference sequence). V gave up 4 bases and J gave up 0 bases; unmatched junction bases: 3. CDR3 amino acids: CASSKTGPNTGELFF. The CDR3 DNA follows: TGTGCCAGCAGCAAGACAGGGCCGAACACCGGGGAGCTGTTTTTT.

V and J are TRBV6-5 and TRBJ2-3; 11 bases map to TRBD2. V dropped 6 bases and J dropped 0; count of bases not matched to a gene: 2. In germline, CDR1 is MNHEY, CDR2 SVGAGI. This CDR3 is 15 amino acids long. This CDR3 is CASRRLAGSTDTQYF. CDR3 nucleotide sequence: TGTGCCAGCAGGCGACTAGCGGGAAGCACAGATACGCAGTATTTT.

The chain carries TRBV7-2 and TRBJ2-7; D call uncertain. The CDR3 has 13 amino acids. Germline lookup yields CDR1 SGHTA and CDR2 FQGNSA. Trimming pared 5 bases from V and 0 bases from J, leaving 8 bases between. In DNA form, the CDR3 reads TGTGCCAGCAGCCTCGAGAGCTCCTACGAGCAGTACTTC. It yields the protein CASSLESSYEQYF.

The chain uses TRBV28 and TRBJ2-1, with 7 positions matching TRBD2. This CDR3 is built from 16 residues. V lost 6 bases to trimming and J lost 3 bases; unmatched junction nucleotides: 11. Germline loops: CDR1 MDHEN, CDR2 SYDVKM. The DNA of the CDR3 is TGTGCCAGCAGCCCACAGGAGCGGGAAAACTACAATGAGCAGTTCTTC. This gives the protein CASSPQERENYNEQFF.

The chain combines TRBV5-6 with TRBJ2-1, with TRBD2 as a possible D gene (6 bases). CDR3 length equals 13 residues. Germline V gives CDR1 SGHDT, CDR2 YYEEEE. V was clipped by 5 bases and J by 9 bases, with 15 bases between them. The chain's CDR3 is CASRPLGGSEQFF. In DNA form, the CDR3 reads TGTGCCAGCAGACCCCTCGGGGGAAGTGAGCAGTTCTTC. The full variable domain, its missing parts supplied by reference TRBV5-6 and TRBJ2-1, is DAGVTQSPTHLIKTRGQQVTLRCSPKSGHDTVSWYQQALGQGPQFIFQYYEEEERQRGNFPDRFSGHQFPNYSSELNVNALLLGDSALYLCASRPLGGSEQFFGPGTRLTVL.

The rearrangement joins TRBV28 to TRBJ2-2, with D possibly matching TRBD1 (5 bases). The CDR3 covers 14 residues. CDR1 is MDHEN and CDR2 is SYDVKM in the germline V gene. V was pared by 6 bases and J by 4 bases, with 12 bases between. The CDR3 coding sequence is TGTGCCAGCAGAACCACAGGAATCACCGGGGAGCTGTTTTTT. Translation gives CASRTTGITGELFF.

The V call is TRBV18, the J call TRBJ1-2; 7 bases are shared with TRBD1. From germline, CDR1 is KGHSH and CDR2 LQKENI. V lost 2 bases to trimming and J lost 8 bases; unmatched junction nucleotides: 8. CDR3 size: 14 residues. DNA for the CDR3: TGTGCCAGCTCACCAGACAGGGAATACGGAGGCTACACCTTC. Translation: CASSPDREYGGYTF.

V is TRBV28 and J is TRBJ2-3; D unclear. V lost 6 bases and J 0 bases, leaving 16 bases between the germline ends. This CDR3 is 16 amino acids long. Germline values: CDR1 MDHEN, CDR2 SYDVKM. In nucleotides, the CDR3 is TGTGCCAGCAGCCACCGGCCCGTTGCTAGCACAGATACGCAGTATTTT. Translation: CASSHRPVASTDTQYF. The entire variable domain, with the rest obtained from reference TRBV28 and TRBJ2-3, is as follows: DVKVTQSSRYLVKRTGEKVFLECVQDMDHENMFWYRQDPGLGLRLIYFSYDVKMKEKGDIPEGYSVSREKKERFSLILESASTNQTSMYLCASSHRPVASTDTQYFGPGTRLTVL.

V and J are TRBV5-5 and TRBJ1-5; the D is unclear. CDR1 SGHKS and CDR2 YYEKEE come from the germline V gene (reference sequence). V lost 3 bases, J lost 0 bases, and 7 bases lay in between. The CDR3 length is 14 residues. The CDR3 region is CASSWTLSNQPQHF. The CDR3 nucleotides read TGTGCCAGCAGCTGGACCCTTAGCAATCAGCCCCAGCATTTT.

This clone has just a few counts. The chain joins TRBV6-5 to TRBJ1-5; D ambiguous. V shed 0 bases and J shed 3 bases, with 3 bases lying between them. This CDR3 region has 13 residues. The V gene's germline CDR1 is MNHEY and CDR2 SVGAGI. The CDR3 DNA reads as TGTGCCAGCAGTTACTCTTACAATCAGCCCCAGCATTTT. It yields the protein CASSYSYNQPQHF.

This sequence joins TRBV7-6 and TRBJ2-4; 8 positions match TRBD2. With 1 base clipped from V and 8 bases from J, the junction kept 10 bases outside the gene matches. Per germline, CDR1 SGHVS and CDR2 FNYEAQ. There are 16 residues in the CDR3. CDR3 residues: CASSLEPGGQVDIQYF. The CDR3 nucleotides read TGTGCCAGCAGCTTAGAGCCGGGAGGGCAGGTGGACATTCAGTACTTC. The full variable domain, in which reference TRBV7-6 and TRBJ2-4 provide the parts outside the CDR3, is GAGVSQSPRYKVTKRGQDVALRCDPISGHVSLYWYRQALGQGPEFLTYFNYEAQQDKSGLPNDRFSAERPEGSISTLTIQRTEQRDSAMYRCASSLEPGGQVDIQYFGAGTRLSVL.

The chain has TRBV2 and TRBJ1-5; tentatively, D is TRBD1 (5 bases). Germline CDR1 SNHLY, CDR2 FYNNEI. The CDR3 runs to 16 residues. Between the trimmed V and J ends, which lost 5 bases and 2 bases, there was a span of 16 bases. CDR3 in amino acids: CASSSQGPGGNQPQHF. DNA for the CDR3: TGTGCCAGCAGTAGTCAGGGACCGGGCGGCAATCAGCCCCAGCATTTT. The variable domain in full, completed from reference TRBV2 and TRBJ1-5, reads EPEVTQTPSHQVTQMGQEVILRCVPISNHLYFYWYRQILGQKVEFLVSFYNNEISEKSEIFDDQFSVERPDGSNFTLKIRSTKLEDSAMYFCASSSQGPGGNQPQHFGDGTRLSIL.

J is TRBJ2-5 and V is TRBV7-2; D is possibly TRBD1 (5 bases). V was pared by 5 bases and J by 5 bases, with 15 bases between. The CDR3 totals 14 residues. Germline loops: CDR1 SGHTA, CDR2 FQGNSA. CDR3 nucleotides: TGTGCCAGCAGCCCTACGTCAGGGTGGGAGACCCAGTACTTC. Its translation: CASSPTSGWETQYF. The full variable domain, in which reference TRBV7-2 and TRBJ2-5 provide the parts outside the CDR3, is GAGVSQSPSNKVTEKGKDVELRCDPISGHTALYWYRQSLGQGLEFLIYFQGNSAPDKSGLPSDRFSAERTGGSVSTLTIQRTQQEDSAVYLCASSPTSGWETQYFGPGTRLLVL.

The rearrangement joins TRBV5-6 to TRBJ2-1; 10 bases agree with TRBD1. The CDR3 spans 16 residues. Germline V gene sequence: CDR1 SGHDT, CDR2 YYEEEE. With 1 base clipped from V and 2 bases from J, the junction kept 3 bases outside the gene matches. The CDR3 here is CASSLSGQGPYNEQFF. As DNA, the CDR3 is TGTGCCAGCAGCTTGTCGGGACAGGGGCCCTACAATGAGCAGTTCTTC.

The V gene is TRBV6-5, the J gene TRBJ2-7; D may correspond to TRBD1 or TRBD2 (5 bases each). Germline loops: CDR1 MNHEY, CDR2 SVGAGI. The CDR3 runs to 15 residues. V lost 0 bases and J lost 3, with 12 bases in between. The CDR3 DNA sequence: TGTGCCAGCAGTTACTCGGGGGTCTGGTACTACGAGCAGTACTTC. Protein: CASSYSGVWYYEQYF.

The rearrangement links TRBV6-5 to TRBJ1-1, with TRBD1 matching 7 bases. CDR3 length: 13 residues. Germline trimming cut 9 bases from V and 3 bases from J; bases unmatched to any gene: 7. Germline V gene sequence: CDR1 MNHEY, CDR2 SVGAGI. This CDR3 reads CASRGRGYTEAFF. The CDR3, as DNA: TGTGCCAGTAGGGGGCGAGGGTACACTGAAGCTTTCTTT.

V is TRBV7-3 and J is TRBJ2-6; TRBD1 matches at 10 bases. CDR1 is SGHTA, CDR2 FQGTGA, per germline. This CDR3 contains 18 residues. J gave up 3 bases and V 5 bases, and 10 bases lay outside the gene matches. CDR3 DNA sequence: TGTGCCAGCAGCCTCATCGGACAGGGGGTTTTTGGGGCCAACGTCCTGACTTTC. Its protein product is CASSLIGQGVFGANVLTF.

V is TRBV6-5 and J is TRBJ2-5; TRBD2 might be the D (6 bases). Trimming took off 8 bases at V and 6 bases at J, with 16 bases between the two ends. Germline V CDR1 and CDR2: MNHEY, SVGAGI. The CDR3 runs to 13 residues. This CDR3 is CASGDGSRKTQYF. The DNA for the CDR3 is TGTGCCAGCGGGGACGGGAGTAGAAAGACCCAGTACTTC.

The chain carries TRBV13 and TRBJ2-1; TRBD2 matches 9 bases. The CDR3 is 15 amino acids. Germline lookup yields CDR1 PRHDT and CDR2 FYEKMQ (reference sequence). The V and J ends lost 5 bases and 9 bases, in that order; junction bases with no gene match: 11. In DNA, the CDR3 is TGTGCCAGCAGCCCCCCAAGGGCGGGAGGGGGTGAGCAGTTCTTC. Translation: CASSPPRAGGGEQFF.